What follows is one TCR beta chain and its context. Its specificity is unknown. The data belong to a study of cytomegalovirus exposure and HLA in healthy donors. The CDR3 runs 16 residues. Trimming cost V 4 bases and J 7 bases; bases outside gene matches: 12. Germline CDR1 SGHDT, CDR2 YYEEEE. Primers included in the PCR were 60 Vbeta and 13 Jbeta primers. TCRdb keeps only in-frame clones here, not all; method: immunoSEQ multiplex PCR. This sample yields 100,000 to 150,000 clones, of which about 73% are seen a single time; around 4% belongs to the top ten. Study conclusions and caveats: In an earlier analysis, productive rearrangement rates for most beta V segments clustered near 87% or 30%. Several of the most significant clusters appeared linked to common viral pathogens, based on a later analysis. Some TCR beta chains (around 180 of them) were listed as cytomegalovirus-associated.

This chain joins TRBV5-6 and TRBJ2-1; 9 bases agree with TRBD1. The sequenced sample was PBMCs. The receptor comes from a woman in her forties or fifties in good health and CMV-seropositive. CDR3 in amino acids: CASSRALGTGKNEQFF. CDR3 in DNA: TGTGCCAGCAGCCGGGCGTTGGGGACAGGGAAGAATGAGCAGTTCTTC. Full variable domain (outside the CDR3, taken from reference TRBV5-6 and TRBJ2-1): DAGVTQSPTHLIKTRGQQVTLRCSPKSGHDTVSWYQQALGQGPQFIFQYYEEEERQRGNFPDRFSGHQFPNYSSELNVNALLLGDSALYLCASSRALGTGKNEQFFGPGTRLTVL.